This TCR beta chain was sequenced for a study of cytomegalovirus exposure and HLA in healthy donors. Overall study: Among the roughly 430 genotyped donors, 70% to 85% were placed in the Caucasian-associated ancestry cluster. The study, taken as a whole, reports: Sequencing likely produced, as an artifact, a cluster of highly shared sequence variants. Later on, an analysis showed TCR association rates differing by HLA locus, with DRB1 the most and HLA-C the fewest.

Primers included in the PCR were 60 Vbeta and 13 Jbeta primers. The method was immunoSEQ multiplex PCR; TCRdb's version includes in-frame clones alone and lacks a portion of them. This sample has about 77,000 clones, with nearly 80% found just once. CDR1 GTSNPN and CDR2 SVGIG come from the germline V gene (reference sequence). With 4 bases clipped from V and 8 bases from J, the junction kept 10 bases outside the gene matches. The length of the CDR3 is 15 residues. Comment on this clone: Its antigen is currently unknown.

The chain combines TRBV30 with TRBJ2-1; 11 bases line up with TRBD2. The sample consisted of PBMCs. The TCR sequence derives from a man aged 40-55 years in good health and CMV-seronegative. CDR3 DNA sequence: TGTGCCTGGACGTATGGGACTAGCGGACAGGATGAGCAGTTCTTC. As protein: CAWTYGTSGQDEQFF.